A single sample is the source of the 4 T cell receptor beta chains below, sequenced in a study of blood T cell repertoires in COVID-19. Repertoires were generated with immunoSEQ multiplex PCR, while TCRdb's copy carries only in-frame clones and drops some. Among approximately 150,000 clones listed, approximately 86% were seen once. Sequencing used peripheral blood. These receptors all come from a woman between 50 and 59 years old with acute or convalescent COVID-19.

The gene calls are TRBV19 and TRBJ1-2, with 7 bases lining up with TRBD1. The germline V gene has CDR1 LNHDA and CDR2 SQIVND (reference sequence). This CDR3 contains 15 residues. V lost 3 bases to trimming and J lost 3 bases; unmatched junction nucleotides: 7. The CDR3 reads CASSIRPGGHYGYTF. For the CDR3, the DNA is TGTGCCAGTAGTATTCGTCCAGGGGGTCACTATGGCTACACCTTC.

V usage is TRBV5-6 and J usage is TRBJ1-5, with 9 positions matching TRBD1. Germline CDR1 and CDR2: SGHDT and YYEEEE. V lost 0 bases, J lost 7 bases, and 8 bases stayed unmatched. The CDR3 is 16 residues long. The CDR3 here is CASSLVGDRVGQPQHF. In nucleotides, the CDR3 is TGTGCCAGCAGCTTGGTGGGGGACAGGGTTGGACAGCCCCAGCATTTT.

This rearrangement joins TRBV19 to TRBJ1-5; TRBD1 might be the D (6 bases). The germline V and J ends were trimmed by 5 bases and 5 bases, with 13 bases remaining between them. Looked up from germline, CDR1 is LNHDA and CDR2 is SQIVND (reference sequence). This CDR3 is built from 14 residues. CDR3 in amino acids: CASSARDTHQPQHF. Here the CDR3 DNA reads TGTGCCAGTAGTGCCAGGGACACCCATCAGCCCCAGCATTTT.

Remarks on this clone: Germline and junction disagree at one end, which may indicate a read error. CDR3 sequence reads: CASSLDSGRAVF. The DNA for the CDR3 is TGTGCCAGCAGCTTAGATAGCGGCAGGGCTGTCTTC. The J gene is TRBJ1-2, the V gene TRBV11-2; the D gene is possibly TRBD1 (5 bases). From germline, CDR1 is SGHAT and CDR2 FQNNGV. The CDR3 has 12 amino acids.